These T cell receptor beta chains were read from a single sample in a study of T-cell memory formation after mild COVID-19. TCRdb re-called the 5' RACE reads with MiXCR, one entry per CDR3 protein. The sample contains just under 550,000 distinct CDR3 sequences, approximately 20% of which appear only once. What was sequenced was PBMCs or a T cell subset sorted from them (not recorded which). Receptors originate from an adult woman who had mild COVID-19 (a few samples of this study predate the infection). Cell type and time point are not known. The CDR3 runs from the conserved cysteine through the conserved F or W. Fields, in order: J gene, CDR3 length, D gene, V gene, clone size, CDR3 protein, CDR3 DNA. The D gene is left open where the match is weak. Only some rows state a clone size, as once, few, many or a class for expanded clones.

j_gene: TRBJ2-2
len: 14
d_gene: -
v_gene: TRBV12-3/TRBV12-4
abundance: many
CDR3aa: CASSFASGTGELFF
CDR3nt: TGTGCCAGCAGTTTCGCCTCCGGGACCGGGGAGCTGTTTTTT

j_gene: TRBJ1-1
len: 14
d_gene: -
v_gene: TRBV2
abundance: few
CDR3aa: CASNGFKGGTEAFF
CDR3nt: TGTGCCAGCAATGGTTTCAAGGGGGGGACTGAAGCTTTCTTT

j_gene: TRBJ2-1
len: 16
d_gene: -
v_gene: TRBV4-1
abundance: -
CDR3aa: CASSQDPRDSSNEQFF
CDR3nt: TGCGCCAGCAGCCAAGATCCTCGGGACTCTAGCAATGAGCAGTTCTTC

j_gene: TRBJ1-1
len: 17
d_gene: -
v_gene: TRBV6-5
abundance: -
CDR3aa: CASSYLSLTGLNTEAFF
CDR3nt: TGTGCCAGCAGTTATCTCAGCCTGACAGGACTGAACACTGAAGCTTTCTTT

j_gene: TRBJ1-4
len: 12
d_gene: -
v_gene: TRBV20-1
abundance: -
CDR3aa: CSAPMRTPGLFF
CDR3nt: TGCAGTGCCCCTATGAGGACCCCCGGACTGTTTTTT

j_gene: TRBJ2-1
len: 15
d_gene: TRBD1
v_gene: TRBV11-3
abundance: -
CDR3aa: CASSTGQVTRNEQFF
CDR3nt: TGTGCCAGCAGCACTGGACAGGTAACTCGGAATGAGCAGTTCTTC

j_gene: TRBJ2-1
len: 16
d_gene: -
v_gene: TRBV15
abundance: few
CDR3aa: CATSREQGLVYNEQFF
CDR3nt: TGTGCCACCAGCAGAGAACAGGGATTGGTCTACAATGAGCAGTTCTTC

j_gene: TRBJ2-1
len: 16
d_gene: TRBD1
v_gene: TRBV11-3
abundance: few
CDR3aa: CASSIPGQGVYNEQFF
CDR3nt: TGTGCCAGCAGCATCCCCGGACAGGGGGTCTACAATGAGCAGTTCTTC

j_gene: TRBJ2-3
len: 15
d_gene: TRBD2
v_gene: TRBV7-6
abundance: few
CDR3aa: CASRSLAGAGDTQYF
CDR3nt: TGTGCCAGCCGATCCCTAGCGGGAGCGGGAGATACGCAGTATTTT

j_gene: TRBJ2-4
len: 18
d_gene: -
v_gene: TRBV6-1
abundance: few
CDR3aa: CASSEARGGTLAKNIQYF
CDR3nt: TGTGCCAGCAGTGAAGCGCGAGGGGGAACACTAGCCAAAAACATTCAGTACTTC

j_gene: TRBJ1-5
len: 14
d_gene: -
v_gene: TRBV7-2
abundance: -
CDR3aa: CASSPDLGSQPQHF
CDR3nt: TGTGCCAGCAGCCCGGACCTGGGGAGTCAGCCCCAGCATTTT

j_gene: TRBJ1-1
len: 14
d_gene: -
v_gene: TRBV20-1
abundance: few
CDR3aa: CSARDLGLNTEAFF
CDR3nt: TGCAGTGCTAGAGATCTTGGCCTGAACACTGAAGCTTTCTTT

j_gene: TRBJ1-6
len: 13
d_gene: -
v_gene: TRBV7-9
abundance: -
CDR3aa: CASSYQVGAPLHF
CDR3nt: TGTGCCAGCAGCTACCAGGTCGGGGCACCCCTCCACTTT

j_gene: TRBJ1-2
len: 13
d_gene: TRBD1
v_gene: TRBV29-1
abundance: -
CDR3aa: CSVGTGDNYGYTF
CDR3nt: TGCAGCGTTGGTACAGGGGATAACTATGGCTACACCTTC

j_gene: TRBJ2-1
len: 14
d_gene: -
v_gene: TRBV9
abundance: few
CDR3aa: CASSVETSSNEQFF
CDR3nt: TGTGCCAGCAGCGTAGAAACTAGCTCCAATGAGCAGTTCTTC

j_gene: TRBJ2-7
len: 17
d_gene: -
v_gene: TRBV4-3
abundance: few
CDR3aa: CASSQDLGGSLGYEQYF
CDR3nt: TGCGCCAGCAGCCAAGATCTCGGAGGCTCCCTTGGGTACGAGCAGTACTTC

j_gene: TRBJ2-7
len: 15
d_gene: -
v_gene: TRBV5-1
abundance: few
CDR3aa: CASTRGGQTSYEQYF
CDR3nt: TGCGCCAGCACAAGGGGTGGACAGACCTCCTACGAGCAGTACTTC

j_gene: TRBJ1-1
len: 15
d_gene: -
v_gene: TRBV5-1
abundance: few
CDR3aa: CASSPPTGENTEAFF
CDR3nt: TGCGCCAGCAGCCCTCCGACAGGAGAAAACACTGAAGCTTTCTTT

j_gene: TRBJ1-1
len: 12
d_gene: TRBD1
v_gene: TRBV29-1
abundance: few
CDR3aa: CSVGTGRSEAFF
CDR3nt: TGCAGCGTTGGGACAGGTCGATCTGAAGCTTTCTTT

j_gene: TRBJ1-1
len: 18
d_gene: -
v_gene: TRBV7-9
abundance: -
CDR3aa: CASSSSTGRARENTEAFF
CDR3nt: TGTGCCAGCAGCTCCTCAACTGGCCGTGCCCGGGAGAACACTGAAGCTTTCTTT

j_gene: TRBJ2-2
len: 16
d_gene: TRBD1
v_gene: TRBV5-1
abundance: few
CDR3aa: CASSPSGQVNTGELFF
CDR3nt: TGCGCCAGCAGCCCTTCGGGACAGGTGAACACCGGGGAGCTGTTTTTT

j_gene: TRBJ1-1
len: 13
d_gene: -
v_gene: TRBV3-1
abundance: -
CDR3aa: CASSHYGNTEAFF
CDR3nt: TGTGCCAGCAGCCACTACGGGAACACTGAAGCTTTCTTT

j_gene: TRBJ2-7
len: 13
d_gene: TRBD2
v_gene: TRBV29-1
abundance: -
CDR3aa: CSVRLAGSYEQYF
CDR3nt: TGCAGCGTTCGACTAGCGGGGAGCTACGAGCAGTACTTC

j_gene: TRBJ2-5
len: 18
d_gene: -
v_gene: TRBV7-6
abundance: -
CDR3aa: CASSLAAAGSLLLETQYF
CDR3nt: TGTGCCAGCAGCTTAGCGGCCGCGGGATCTTTACTCCTGGAGACCCAGTACTTC

j_gene: TRBJ2-1
len: 12
d_gene: -
v_gene: TRBV7-9
abundance: few
CDR3aa: CASSLLLLEQFF
CDR3nt: TGTGCCAGCAGCCTCCTGCTCTTGGAGCAGTTCTTC

j_gene: TRBJ2-3
len: 15
d_gene: -
v_gene: TRBV24-1
abundance: few
CDR3aa: CATSDPVSGTDTQYF
CDR3nt: TGTGCCACCAGTGACCCCGTGTCTGGCACAGATACGCAGTATTTT

j_gene: TRBJ1-1
len: 14
d_gene: -
v_gene: TRBV12-3/TRBV12-4
abundance: -
CDR3aa: CASSFRRYNTEAFF
CDR3nt: TGTGCCAGCAGTTTTAGGAGGTATAATACTGAAGCTTTCTTT

j_gene: TRBJ1-2
len: 13
d_gene: -
v_gene: TRBV20-1
abundance: few
CDR3aa: CSARPETGSGYTF
CDR3nt: TGCAGTGCTAGACCTGAAACAGGGTCTGGCTACACCTTC

j_gene: TRBJ2-7
len: 14
d_gene: TRBD2
v_gene: TRBV7-9
abundance: -
CDR3aa: CASSSGTSGTEQYF
CDR3nt: TGTGCCAGCAGCTCCGGGACTAGCGGAACCGAGCAGTACTTC

j_gene: TRBJ2-7
len: 12
d_gene: TRBD1
v_gene: TRBV5-1
abundance: few
CDR3aa: CASSLGQGLEYF
CDR3nt: TGCGCCAGCAGCCTAGGACAGGGGTTGGAGTACTTC

j_gene: TRBJ2-3
len: 14
d_gene: -
v_gene: TRBV27
abundance: -
CDR3aa: CASSLVPKTDTQYF
CDR3nt: TGTGCCAGCAGTTTGGTTCCGAAAACAGATACGCAGTATTTT

j_gene: TRBJ1-2
len: 20
d_gene: -
v_gene: TRBV5-4
abundance: -
CDR3aa: CASSFYGADGLAVSFYGYTF
CDR3nt: TGTGCCAGCAGCTTTTATGGGGCCGATGGGTTGGCGGTCTCCTTCTATGGCTACACCTTC

j_gene: TRBJ1-1
len: 13
d_gene: TRBD1
v_gene: TRBV7-9
abundance: -
CDR3aa: CASSPKDRDEAFF
CDR3nt: TGTGCCAGCAGCCCCAAGGACAGGGATGAAGCTTTCTTT

j_gene: TRBJ2-3
len: 16
d_gene: TRBD1
v_gene: TRBV12-3/TRBV12-4
abundance: few
CDR3aa: CASSPMGQAQADTQYF
CDR3nt: TGTGCCAGCAGTCCCATGGGACAGGCCCAGGCAGATACGCAGTATTTT

j_gene: TRBJ2-1
len: 15
d_gene: -
v_gene: TRBV12-3/TRBV12-4
abundance: -
CDR3aa: CASSYPGLAYNEQFF
CDR3nt: TGTGCCAGCAGTTACCCGGGACTCGCGTACAATGAGCAGTTCTTC

j_gene: TRBJ2-3
len: 14
d_gene: -
v_gene: TRBV5-4
abundance: few
CDR3aa: CASSLSGTADTQYF
CDR3nt: TGTGCCAGCAGCTTATCCGGGACCGCAGATACGCAGTATTTT

j_gene: TRBJ1-1
len: 10
d_gene: -
v_gene: TRBV19
abundance: -
CDR3aa: CASGGREAFF
CDR3nt: TGTGCCAGCGGGGGGAGAGAAGCTTTCTTT

j_gene: TRBJ2-3
len: 16
d_gene: -
v_gene: TRBV19
abundance: once
CDR3aa: CAWRRGDTGRTDTQYF
CDR3nt: TGTGCCTGGAGGAGGGGGGATACAGGACGCACAGATACGCAGTATTTT

j_gene: TRBJ1-1
len: 12
d_gene: -
v_gene: TRBV7-9
abundance: many
CDR3aa: CASRDADRTAFF
CDR3nt: TGTGCCAGCAGGGATGCGGACAGAACAGCTTTCTTT

j_gene: TRBJ2-5
len: 13
d_gene: -
v_gene: TRBV20-1
abundance: -
CDR3aa: CSAITGTPETQYF
CDR3nt: TGCAGTGCTATAACAGGGACTCCAGAGACCCAGTACTTC

j_gene: TRBJ2-3
len: 14
d_gene: -
v_gene: TRBV15
abundance: -
CDR3aa: CATSRGGDINTQYF
CDR3nt: TGTGCCACCAGCAGAGGTGGGGACATAAATACGCAGTATTTT

j_gene: TRBJ1-5
len: 15
d_gene: TRBD1
v_gene: TRBV5-1
abundance: once
CDR3aa: CASSPGTGAAQPQHF
CDR3nt: TGCGCCAGCAGCCCTGGGACAGGCGCAGCTCAGCCCCAGCATTTT

j_gene: TRBJ2-5
len: 18
d_gene: -
v_gene: TRBV3-1
abundance: -
CDR3aa: CASSQDQRPKQIQETQYF
CDR3nt: TGTGCCAGCAGCCAAGATCAACGGCCCAAGCAGATCCAAGAGACCCAGTACTTC

j_gene: TRBJ2-1
len: 14
d_gene: TRBD2
v_gene: TRBV20-1
abundance: -
CDR3aa: CSARGLAILNEQFF
CDR3nt: TGCAGTGCTAGGGGACTAGCGATACTTAATGAGCAGTTCTTC

j_gene: TRBJ1-2
len: 14
d_gene: -
v_gene: TRBV30
abundance: -
CDR3aa: CAWRAQTGLYGYTF
CDR3nt: TGTGCCTGGAGGGCCCAGACAGGACTCTATGGCTACACCTTC

j_gene: TRBJ1-1
len: 16
d_gene: -
v_gene: TRBV12-3/TRBV12-4
abundance: few
CDR3aa: CASSFFGGQTNTEAFF
CDR3nt: TGTGCCAGCAGTTTTTTCGGAGGACAAACGAACACTGAAGCTTTCTTT

j_gene: TRBJ2-5
len: 12
d_gene: -
v_gene: TRBV12-3/TRBV12-4
abundance: -
CDR3aa: CASTHGQETQYF
CDR3nt: TGTGCCAGCACCCATGGGCAGGAGACCCAGTACTTC

j_gene: TRBJ2-7
len: 15
d_gene: TRBD2
v_gene: TRBV15
abundance: -
CDR3aa: CATSSRLAGPYEQYF
CDR3nt: TGTGCCACCAGCAGCAGACTAGCGGGACCCTACGAGCAGTACTTC

j_gene: TRBJ2-1
len: 11
d_gene: -
v_gene: TRBV6-2/TRBV6-3
abundance: few
CDR3aa: CASSDAGAQFF
CDR3nt: TGTGCCAGCAGTGACGCAGGGGCGCAGTTCTTC

j_gene: TRBJ1-6
len: 13
d_gene: -
v_gene: TRBV27
abundance: -
CDR3aa: CASSLVYNSPLHF
CDR3nt: TGTGCCAGCAGTTTGGTTTATAATTCACCCCTCCACTTT

j_gene: TRBJ2-5
len: 16
d_gene: -
v_gene: TRBV15
abundance: many
CDR3aa: CATSRDPPGNQETQYF
CDR3nt: TGTGCCACCAGCAGAGATCCCCCAGGGAATCAAGAGACCCAGTACTTC

j_gene: TRBJ1-6
len: 13
d_gene: -
v_gene: TRBV19
abundance: -
CDR3aa: CASSNGGNSPLHF
CDR3nt: TGTGCCAGTAGTAACGGGGGCAATTCACCCCTCCACTTT

j_gene: TRBJ2-5
len: 14
d_gene: TRBD2
v_gene: TRBV20-1
abundance: few
CDR3aa: CSARTSPRQETQYF
CDR3nt: TGCAGTGCTAGGACTAGCCCCCGCCAAGAGACCCAGTACTTC

j_gene: TRBJ2-2
len: 16
d_gene: TRBD2
v_gene: TRBV5-1
abundance: few
CDR3aa: CASSLVAGDHTGELFF
CDR3nt: TGCGCCAGCAGCTTGGTAGCGGGAGATCACACCGGGGAGCTGTTTTTT

j_gene: TRBJ2-3
len: 17
d_gene: -
v_gene: TRBV5-1
abundance: few
CDR3aa: CASRGLIARTSTDTQYF
CDR3nt: TGCGCCAGCAGGGGACTTATAGCGAGGACTAGCACAGATACGCAGTATTTT

j_gene: TRBJ1-1
len: 16
d_gene: TRBD1
v_gene: TRBV11-1
abundance: -
CDR3aa: CASSLKKGTGWTEAFF
CDR3nt: TGTGCCAGCAGCCTAAAGAAGGGGACAGGGTGGACTGAAGCTTTCTTT

j_gene: TRBJ2-2
len: 17
d_gene: TRBD2
v_gene: TRBV24-1
abundance: -
CDR3aa: CATSDPEGLAGSGELFF
CDR3nt: TGTGCCACCAGTGACCCCGAGGGACTAGCGGGGTCCGGGGAGCTGTTTTTT

j_gene: TRBJ1-2
len: 15
d_gene: -
v_gene: TRBV11-2
abundance: many
CDR3aa: CASSLANRGGYGYTF
CDR3nt: TGTGCCAGCAGCTTAGCCAATAGGGGAGGCTATGGCTACACCTTC

j_gene: TRBJ2-1
len: 13
d_gene: -
v_gene: TRBV20-1
abundance: -
CDR3aa: CSARGRTSNEQFF
CDR3nt: TGCAGTGCTAGAGGCAGGACTTCCAATGAGCAGTTCTTC